This is a list of T cell receptor beta chains from one sample in a study of T-cell reconstitution after alpha-beta-depleted transplantation in children. TCRdb fed the PCR reads into MiXCR, producing one record per CDR3 protein. The sample yields about 580,000 distinct CDR3 sequences, 23% seen once. The source was PBMCs, mostly from graft donor cells, collected 360 days after TCRalphabeta/CD19-depleted stem cell transplant. The receptors come from a boy under two years old who had a stem cell transplant for acute myeloid leukemia, so the T cells may come from the graft donor. The CDR3 runs from the conserved cysteine through the conserved F or W. A D gene is named only where the DNA matches it firmly. Rows give clone size only sometimes, using once, few, many, or a class for an expanded clone.

>TRBD1|few|TRBJ2-7|TRBV10-3
CAISGKGQGAYEQYF
TGTGCCATCAGTGGGAAGGGACAGGGAGCATACGAGCAGTACTTC
>-|few|TRBJ2-3|TRBV20-1
CSARVAGSTDTQYF
TGCAGTGCTAGAGTGGCAGGGAGCACAGATACGCAGTATTTT
>TRBD2|-|TRBJ2-3|TRBV20-1
CSVRLAGGQLPLRPQYF
TGCAGTGTCCGACTAGCGGGGGGCCAGTTGCCCTTAAGGCCGCAGTATTTT
>-|-|TRBJ2-2|TRBV7-9
CASSLLPGRTGELFF
TGTGCCAGCAGCTTACTTCCAGGCCGGACCGGGGAGCTGTTTTTT
>TRBD1|few|TRBJ1-3|TRBV6-5
CASSYRGQAGNTIYF
TGTGCCAGCAGTTACAGGGGGCAGGCTGGAAACACCATATATTTT
>TRBD1|-|TRBJ2-3|TRBV7-3
CASSLWTGAGDTQYF
TGTGCCAGCAGCTTATGGACAGGGGCGGGAGATACGCAGTATTTT
>TRBD1|-|TRBJ2-3|TRBV7-6
CASSLNRGRVATQYF
TGTGCCAGCAGCTTAAACAGGGGACGGGTAGCTACGCAGTATTTT
>TRBD2|-|TRBJ2-5|TRBV5-1
CASSLAGGGAETQYF
TGCGCCAGCAGCTTGGCCGGCGGGGGGGCCGAGACCCAGTACTTC
>-|-|TRBJ2-1|TRBV29-1
CSAWTGMKDGGAWNSYNEQFF
TGCAGCGCATGGACAGGGATGAAGGACGGGGGGGCCTGGAATTCCTACAATGAGCAGTTCTTC
>-|-|TRBJ1-1|TRBV15
CATSRAPSPDSGGAFF
TGTGCCACCAGCAGAGCCCCCTCCCCGGACAGTGGGGGAGCTTTCTTT
>TRBD1|few|TRBJ2-2|TRBV24-1
CATSDRGPGQGAPGTGELFF
TGTGCCACCAGTGACCGCGGACCGGGACAGGGGGCGCCGGGCACCGGGGAGCTGTTTTTT
>-|many|TRBJ1-4|TRBV18
CASSPVKSTNEKLFF
TGTGCCAGCTCACCAGTGAAATCAACTAATGAAAAACTGTTTTTT
>-|-|TRBJ2-5|TRBV7-2
CASSLRGHGQETQYF
TGTGCCAGCAGCTTAAGGGGTCACGGGCAAGAGACCCAGTACTTC
>TRBD1|many|TRBJ2-3|TRBV7-9
CASSHDRVGSTDTQYF
TGTGCCAGCAGCCACGACAGGGTAGGATCCACAGATACGCAGTATTTT
>TRBD1|-|TRBJ1-2|TRBV28
CASSFDRENYGYTF
TGTGCCAGCAGTTTTGACAGGGAAAACTATGGCTACACCTTC
>-|-|TRBJ2-1|TRBV7-2
CASRYSGSQIDEQFF
TGTGCCAGCAGATACTCCGGGTCGCAGATCGATGAGCAGTTCTTC
>-|many|TRBJ2-1|TRBV20-1
CSASREWPYNEQFF
TGCAGCGCCTCGAGGGAGTGGCCCTACAATGAGCAGTTCTTC
>TRBD1|few|TRBJ2-3|TRBV5-1
CASSLGDRAPFTDTQYF
TGCGCCAGCAGCTTGGGGGACAGGGCGCCATTCACAGATACGCAGTATTTT
>-|-|TRBJ2-5|TRBV7-9
CASSILRGLETQYF
TGTGCCAGCAGCATCCTTAGGGGGTTAGAGACCCAGTACTTC
>TRBD2|-|TRBJ2-3|TRBV6-1
CASSTGTSGADTQYF
TGTGCCAGCAGTACCGGGACTAGCGGGGCAGATACGCAGTATTTT
>-|many|TRBJ1-2|TRBV29-1
CSVGMPNGYTF
TGCAGCGTTGGAATGCCTAATGGCTACACCTTC
>-|few|TRBJ2-5|TRBV12-3/TRBV12-4
CASSFMTGQETQYF
TGTGCCAGCAGTTTCATGACAGGCCAAGAGACCCAGTACTTC
>-|-|TRBJ1-4|TRBV4-2
CASSQEGEGVGHEKLFF
TGTGCCAGCAGCCAAGAAGGAGAAGGGGTCGGGCATGAAAAACTGTTTTTT
>-|-|TRBJ1-2|TRBV21-1
CASSMTGRWGYTF
TGTGCCAGCAGCATGACAGGGCGGTGGGGCTACACCTTC
>TRBD2|many|TRBJ2-1|TRBV11-2
CASSAGTSGSYNEQFF
TGTGCCAGCAGCGCCGGGACTAGCGGGTCCTACAATGAGCAGTTCTTC
>-|few|TRBJ2-3|TRBV24-1
CATSDFGDTQYF
TGTGCCACCAGTGATTTCGGGGATACGCAGTATTTT
>-|many|TRBJ1-2|TRBV15
CATSREYYGYTF
TGTGCCACCAGCAGGGAATATTATGGCTACACCTTC
>-|few|TRBJ1-3|TRBV7-6
CASSLGTGGHTSGNTIYF
TGTGCCAGCAGCTTAGGAACGGGGGGACACACCTCTGGAAACACCATATATTTT
>-|-|TRBJ1-2|TRBV12-3/TRBV12-4
CASALPLLREVYGYTF
TGTGCCAGCGCCTTGCCACTTTTGAGGGAGGTCTATGGCTACACCTTC
>-|few|TRBJ2-5|TRBV10-3
CAARRVEGETQYF
TGTGCCGCACGGCGGGTGGAGGGAGAGACCCAGTACTTC
>TRBD1|few|TRBJ2-7|TRBV29-1
CSVVQGLSSYEQYF
TGCAGCGTGGTACAGGGGCTAAGCTCCTACGAGCAGTACTTC
>TRBD1|-|TRBJ2-5|TRBV7-2
CASAGQGDLETQYF
TGTGCCTCCGCGGGACAGGGGGACTTGGAGACCCAGTACTTC
>-|-|TRBJ2-1|TRBV5-1
CASTLGQYNEQFF
TGCGCCAGCACCCTTGGACAGTACAATGAGCAGTTCTTC
>TRBD1|-|TRBJ1-1|TRBV20-1
CSASLGTGITEAFF
TGCAGTGCTAGCCTCGGGACAGGGATAACTGAAGCTTTCTTT
>TRBD1|many|TRBJ2-3|TRBV27
CASRGQGTDTQYF
TGTGCCAGCAGGGGACAGGGCACAGATACGCAGTATTTT
>-|-|TRBJ1-1|TRBV29-1
CSVERAERFLRDYIPGTEAFF
TGCAGCGTTGAACGCGCAGAACGTTTCCTCCGAGACTACATTCCGGGCACTGAAGCTTTCTTT
>-|few|TRBJ1-1|TRBV5-5
CASSSSGHVGEAFF
TGTGCCAGCAGCTCCTCGGGACATGTCGGTGAAGCTTTCTTT
>TRBD2|few|TRBJ2-5|TRBV7-2
CASSGGLAEETQYF
TGTGCCAGCAGCGGTGGACTAGCGGAAGAGACCCAGTACTTC
>-|few|TRBJ2-1|TRBV15
CATSRAWGDEQFF
TGTGCCACCAGCAGAGCCTGGGGGGATGAGCAGTTCTTC
>-|-|TRBJ2-1|TRBV12-3/TRBV12-4
CASSQSGVNEQFF
TGTGCCAGCAGCCAATCAGGGGTTAATGAGCAGTTCTTC
>TRBD2|many|TRBJ2-1|TRBV5-6
CASSQGGDEQFF
TGTGCCAGCAGCCAGGGAGGGGATGAGCAGTTCTTC
>TRBD1|-|TRBJ1-1|TRBV12-3/TRBV12-4
CASSSDREWAAAFF
TGTGCCAGCAGTTCCGACAGGGAATGGGCGGCGGCTTTCTTT
>-|-|TRBJ2-2|TRBV6-5
CASSYFLTGELFF
TGTGCCAGCAGTTACTTCCTCACCGGGGAGCTGTTTTTT
>-|few|TRBJ2-2|TRBV29-1
CSATRGSNTGELFF
TGCAGCGCCACTCGGGGATCGAACACCGGGGAGCTGTTTTTT
>-|-|TRBJ1-2|TRBV5-1
CASSLETAYGYTF
TGCGCCAGCAGCTTGGAGACAGCCTATGGCTACACCTTC
>-|-|TRBJ1-2|TRBV28
CASSFVQTYGYTF
TGTGCCAGCAGTTTCGTTCAGACCTATGGCTACACCTTC
>-|many|TRBJ2-1|TRBV5-6
CASSLALSEQFF
TGTGCCAGCAGCTTGGCGTTAAGCGAGCAGTTCTTC
>-|-|TRBJ2-3|TRBV20-1
CSAKSTPTDTQYF
TGCAGTGCTAAATCCACCCCCACAGATACGCAGTATTTT
>-|many|TRBJ2-1|TRBV20-1
CSARRDNEQFF
TGCAGCGCCCGGAGGGACAATGAGCAGTTCTTC
>-|few|TRBJ2-5|TRBV20-1
CKLGLPGTLETQYF
TGCAAGCTTGGCCTACCCGGAACGTTGGAGACCCAGTACTTC
>TRBD1|-|TRBJ2-2|TRBV12-3/TRBV12-4
CASSHPDRPGELFF
TGTGCCAGCAGTCACCCGGACAGGCCCGGGGAGCTGTTTTTT
>-|-|TRBJ2-7|TRBV7-6
CASKPGPMGEQYF
TGTGCCAGCAAACCGGGGCCGATGGGCGAGCAGTACTTC
>-|many|TRBJ2-5|TRBV18
CASSPGLGETQYF
TGTGCCAGCTCACCAGGGCTGGGAGAGACCCAGTACTTC
>-|many|TRBJ2-1|TRBV29-1
CSVGDTYNEQFF
TGCAGCGTTGGGGACACTTACAATGAGCAGTTCTTC